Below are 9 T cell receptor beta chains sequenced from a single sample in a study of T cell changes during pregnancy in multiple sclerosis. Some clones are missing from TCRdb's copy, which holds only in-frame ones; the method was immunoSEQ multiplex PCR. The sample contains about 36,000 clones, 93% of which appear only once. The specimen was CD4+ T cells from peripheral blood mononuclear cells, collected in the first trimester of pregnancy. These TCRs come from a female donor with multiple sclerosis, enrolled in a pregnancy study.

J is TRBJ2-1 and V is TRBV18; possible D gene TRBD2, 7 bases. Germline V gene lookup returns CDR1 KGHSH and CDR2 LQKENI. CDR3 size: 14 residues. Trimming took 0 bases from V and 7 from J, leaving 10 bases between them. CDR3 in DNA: TGTGCCAGCTCACCACCGAAGGGGGGGAATGAGCAGTTCTTC. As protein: CASSPPKGGNEQFF.

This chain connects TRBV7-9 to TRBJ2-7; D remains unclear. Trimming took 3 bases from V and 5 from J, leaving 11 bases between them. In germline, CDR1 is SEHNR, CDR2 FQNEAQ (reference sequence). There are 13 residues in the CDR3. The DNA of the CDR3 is TGTGCCAGCAGCTTCAGCGTGTATGACGAGCAGTACTTC. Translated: CASSFSVYDEQYF.

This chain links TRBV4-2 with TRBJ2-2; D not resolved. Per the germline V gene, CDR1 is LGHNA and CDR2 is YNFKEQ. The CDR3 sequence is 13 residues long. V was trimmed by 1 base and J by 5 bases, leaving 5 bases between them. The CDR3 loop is CASSQAPTGELFF. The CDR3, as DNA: TGTGCCAGCAGCCAAGCCCCAACCGGGGAGCTGTTTTTT.

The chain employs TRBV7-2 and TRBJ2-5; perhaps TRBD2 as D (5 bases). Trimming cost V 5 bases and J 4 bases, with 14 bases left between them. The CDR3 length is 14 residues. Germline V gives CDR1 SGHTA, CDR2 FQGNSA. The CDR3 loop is CASSLGGTPETQYF. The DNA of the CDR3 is TGTGCCAGCAGCCTAGGAGGAACCCCAGAGACCCAGTACTTC.

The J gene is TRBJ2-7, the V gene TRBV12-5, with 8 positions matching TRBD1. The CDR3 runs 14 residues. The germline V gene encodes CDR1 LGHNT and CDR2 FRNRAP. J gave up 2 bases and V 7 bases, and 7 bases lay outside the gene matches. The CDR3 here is CASALLTGAYEQYF. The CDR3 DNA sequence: TGTGCTAGTGCCCTCCTGACAGGGGCCTACGAGCAGTACTTC.

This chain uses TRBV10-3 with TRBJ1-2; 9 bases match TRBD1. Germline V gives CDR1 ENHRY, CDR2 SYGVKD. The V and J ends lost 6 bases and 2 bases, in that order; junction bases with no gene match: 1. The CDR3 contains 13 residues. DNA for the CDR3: TGTGCCATCAGGGGGACAGGGAACTATGGCTACACCTTC. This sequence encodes CAIRGTGNYGYTF.

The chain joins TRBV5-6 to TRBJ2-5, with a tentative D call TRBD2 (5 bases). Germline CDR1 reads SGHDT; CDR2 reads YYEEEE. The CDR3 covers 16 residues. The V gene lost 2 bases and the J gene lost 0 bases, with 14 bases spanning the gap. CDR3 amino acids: CASSFKGRGNQETQYF. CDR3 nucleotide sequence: TGTGCCAGCAGCTTTAAAGGGAGAGGGAACCAAGAGACCCAGTACTTC.

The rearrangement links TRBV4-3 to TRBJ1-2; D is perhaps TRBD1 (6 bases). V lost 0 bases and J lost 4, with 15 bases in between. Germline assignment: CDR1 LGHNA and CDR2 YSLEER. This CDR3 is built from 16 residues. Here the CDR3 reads CASSQDWRQAFYGYTF. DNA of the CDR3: TGCGCCAGCAGCCAAGATTGGCGACAGGCATTCTATGGCTACACCTTC.

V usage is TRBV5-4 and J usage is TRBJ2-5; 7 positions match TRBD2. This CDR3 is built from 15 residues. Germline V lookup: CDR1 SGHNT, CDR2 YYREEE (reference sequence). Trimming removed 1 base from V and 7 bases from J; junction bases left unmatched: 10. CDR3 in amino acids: CASSLPGGGAVTQYF. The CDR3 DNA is TGTGCCAGCAGCTTGCCGGGCGGGGGAGCGGTGACCCAGTACTTC.